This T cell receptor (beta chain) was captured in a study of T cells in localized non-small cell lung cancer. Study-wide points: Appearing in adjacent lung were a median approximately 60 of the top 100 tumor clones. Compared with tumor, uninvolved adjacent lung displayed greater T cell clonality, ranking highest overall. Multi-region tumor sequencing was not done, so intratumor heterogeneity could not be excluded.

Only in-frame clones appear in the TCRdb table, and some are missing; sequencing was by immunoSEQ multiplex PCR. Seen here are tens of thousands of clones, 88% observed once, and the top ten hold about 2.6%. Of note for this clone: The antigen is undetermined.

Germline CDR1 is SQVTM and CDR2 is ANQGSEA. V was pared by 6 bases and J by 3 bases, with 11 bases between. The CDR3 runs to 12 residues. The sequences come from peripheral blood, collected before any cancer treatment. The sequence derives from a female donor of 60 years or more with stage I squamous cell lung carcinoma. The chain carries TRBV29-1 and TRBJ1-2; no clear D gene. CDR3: CSVEQSYYGYTF. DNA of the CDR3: TGCAGCGTCGAACAGAGTTACTATGGCTACACCTTC. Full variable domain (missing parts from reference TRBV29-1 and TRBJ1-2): SAVISQKPSRDICQRGTSLTIQCQVDSQVTMMFWYRQQPGQSLTLIATANQGSEATYESGFVIDKFPISRPNLTFSTLTVSNMSPEDSSIYLCSVEQSYYGYTFGSGTRLTVV.